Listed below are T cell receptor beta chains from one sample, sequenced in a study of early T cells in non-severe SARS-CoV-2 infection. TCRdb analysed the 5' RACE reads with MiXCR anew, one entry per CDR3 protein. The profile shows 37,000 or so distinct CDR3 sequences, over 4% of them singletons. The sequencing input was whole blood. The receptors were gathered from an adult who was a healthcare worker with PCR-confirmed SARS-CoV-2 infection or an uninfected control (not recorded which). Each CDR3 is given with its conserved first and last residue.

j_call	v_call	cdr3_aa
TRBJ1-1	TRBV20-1	CSAKAGNTEAFF
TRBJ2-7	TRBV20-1	CSARPGGSYEQYF
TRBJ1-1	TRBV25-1	CASRIGLNTEAFF
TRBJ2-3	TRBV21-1	CASEKGWAAPVDTDTQYF
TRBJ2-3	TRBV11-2	CASSVNSEAQYF
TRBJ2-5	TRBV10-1	CASSGRLQQTQYF
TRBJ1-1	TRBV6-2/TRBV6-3	CASSYAGKAEAFF
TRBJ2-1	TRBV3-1	CASSQGFSEVSEQFF
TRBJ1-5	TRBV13	CASSRYRGQGNQPQHF
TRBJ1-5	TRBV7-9	CASSFGHQPQHF
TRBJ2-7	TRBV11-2	CASSLVPNNYEQYF
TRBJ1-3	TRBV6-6	CASSYSGTGYGNTIYF
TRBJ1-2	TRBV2	CASIEIPLGGYTF
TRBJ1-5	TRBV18	CASSPPGGNQPQHF
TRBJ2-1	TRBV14	CASSQVPGEQFF
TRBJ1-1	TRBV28	CASSTTGTGNTEAFF
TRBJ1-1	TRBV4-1	CASSQGQYTEAFF
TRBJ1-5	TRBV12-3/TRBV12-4	CASSLSTGLQPQHF
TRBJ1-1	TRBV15	CATGRAGSRVNTEAFF
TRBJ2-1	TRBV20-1	CSFLPGPKNNEQFF
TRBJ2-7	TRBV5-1	CASSLTGGTYEQYF
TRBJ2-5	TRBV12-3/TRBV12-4	CASSLSGGSTQYF
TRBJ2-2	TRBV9	CASTSLKSGSTGELFF
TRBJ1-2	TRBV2	CASSADFYGYTF
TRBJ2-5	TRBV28	CATLPGYRQETQYF